The source of this T cell receptor beta chain is a study of blood T cell repertoires in COVID-19. For the study at large: The United States, Italy and Spain supplied acute and convalescent COVID-19 samples. The analysed material was cDNA or gDNA that came from T cells, B-cell-depleted T cells, or PBMCs.

Those enrolled, adults aged about 18 to 89 years, came from about two dozen US areas. Original processing methods: By means of reference gene primer amplification, nucleated cell counts were estimated. Clones were sequenced by immunoSEQ multiplex PCR, and TCRdb holds only the in-frame ones, with some missing. V, J and clone size were drawn from that table, and D and trimming were deduced from the DNA. The sample has approximately 250,000 clones; about 87% are singletons. CDR3 size: 13 residues. J gave up 3 bases and V 3 bases, and 2 bases lay outside the gene matches. CDR1 is SGHVT, CDR2 SQSDAQ, per germline. This clone has only a few counts.

J is TRBJ2-7 and V is TRBV7-4; 7 bases align to TRBD2. The sample comprised PBMCs or T cells enriched from blood (not recorded which). The origin of this receptor is a woman aged 35 to 49 with acute COVID-19. In DNA, the CDR3 is TGTGCCAGCAGCTTTCTAGCGGTCTACGAGCAGTACGTC. Its translation is CASSFLAVYEQYV.